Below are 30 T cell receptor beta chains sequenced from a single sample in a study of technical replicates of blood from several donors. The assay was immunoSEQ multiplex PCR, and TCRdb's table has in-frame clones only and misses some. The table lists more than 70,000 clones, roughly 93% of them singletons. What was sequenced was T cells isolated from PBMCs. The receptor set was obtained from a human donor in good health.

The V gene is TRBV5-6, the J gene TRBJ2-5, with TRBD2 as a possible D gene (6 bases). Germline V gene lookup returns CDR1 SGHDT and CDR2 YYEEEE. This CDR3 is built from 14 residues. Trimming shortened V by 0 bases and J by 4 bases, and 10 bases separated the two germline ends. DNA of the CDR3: TGTGCCAGCAGCTTGGGACTAGTAGCAGAGACCCAGTACTTC. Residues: CASSLGLVAETQYF.

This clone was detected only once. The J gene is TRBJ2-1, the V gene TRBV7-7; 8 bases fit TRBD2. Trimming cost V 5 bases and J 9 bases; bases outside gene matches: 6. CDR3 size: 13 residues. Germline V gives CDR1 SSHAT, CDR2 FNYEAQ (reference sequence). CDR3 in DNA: TGTGCCAGCAGCCGCGGACTAGCTGGTGAGCAGTTCTTC. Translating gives CASSRGLAGEQFF.

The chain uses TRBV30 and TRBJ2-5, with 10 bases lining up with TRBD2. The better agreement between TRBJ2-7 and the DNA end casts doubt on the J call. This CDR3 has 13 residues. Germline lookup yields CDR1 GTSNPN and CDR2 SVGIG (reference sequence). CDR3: CAWTSGSSYEQYF. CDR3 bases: TGTGCCTGGACTAGCGGGAGTTCCTACGAGCAGTACTTC.

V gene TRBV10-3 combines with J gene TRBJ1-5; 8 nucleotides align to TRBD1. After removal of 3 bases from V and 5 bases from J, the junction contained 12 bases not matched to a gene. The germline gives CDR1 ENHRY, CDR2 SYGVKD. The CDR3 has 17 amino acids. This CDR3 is CAISDGIGQGGDQPQHF. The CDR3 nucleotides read TGTGCCATCAGTGACGGGATCGGACAGGGAGGCGATCAGCCCCAGCATTTT.

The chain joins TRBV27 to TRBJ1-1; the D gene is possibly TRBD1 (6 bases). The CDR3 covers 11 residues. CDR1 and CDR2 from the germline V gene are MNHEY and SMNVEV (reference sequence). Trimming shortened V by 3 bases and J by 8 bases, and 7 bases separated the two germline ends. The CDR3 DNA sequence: TGTGCCAGCAGTTTCCAGGGGGAAGCTTTCTTT. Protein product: CASSFQGEAFF.

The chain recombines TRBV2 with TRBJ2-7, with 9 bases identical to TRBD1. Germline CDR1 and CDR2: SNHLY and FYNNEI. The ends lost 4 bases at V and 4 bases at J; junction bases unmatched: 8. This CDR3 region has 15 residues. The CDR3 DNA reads TGTGCCAGCAGTGTAGTGACAGGGGGAGGGTACGAGCAGTACTTC. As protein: CASSVVTGGGYEQYF.

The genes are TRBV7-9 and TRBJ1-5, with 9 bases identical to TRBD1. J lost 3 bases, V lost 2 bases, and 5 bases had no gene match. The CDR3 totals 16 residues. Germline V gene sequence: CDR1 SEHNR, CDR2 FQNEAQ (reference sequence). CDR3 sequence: CASSLTGQGPNQPQHF. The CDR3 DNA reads TGTGCCAGCAGCTTAACGGGACAGGGCCCCAATCAGCCCCAGCATTTT.

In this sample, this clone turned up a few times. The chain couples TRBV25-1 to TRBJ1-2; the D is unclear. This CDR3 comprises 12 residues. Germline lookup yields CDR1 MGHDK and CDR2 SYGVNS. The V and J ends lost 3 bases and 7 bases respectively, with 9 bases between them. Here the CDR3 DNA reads TGTGCCAGCAGTGAGCCGGTCGGTGGCTACACCTTC. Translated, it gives CASSEPVGGYTF.

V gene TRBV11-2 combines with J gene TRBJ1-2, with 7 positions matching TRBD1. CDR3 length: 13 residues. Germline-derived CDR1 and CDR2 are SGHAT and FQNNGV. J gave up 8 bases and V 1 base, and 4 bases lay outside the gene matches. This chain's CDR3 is CASSLGQGVGYTF. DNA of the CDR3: TGTGCCAGCAGCTTAGGGCAGGGGGTCGGCTACACCTTC.

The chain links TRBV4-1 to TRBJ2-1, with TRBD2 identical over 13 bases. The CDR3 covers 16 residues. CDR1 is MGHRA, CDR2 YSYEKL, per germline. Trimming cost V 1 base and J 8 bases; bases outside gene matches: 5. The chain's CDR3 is CASSQAGTSGNDEQFF. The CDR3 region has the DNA TGCGCCAGCAGCCAAGCCGGGACTAGCGGGAACGATGAGCAGTTCTTC.

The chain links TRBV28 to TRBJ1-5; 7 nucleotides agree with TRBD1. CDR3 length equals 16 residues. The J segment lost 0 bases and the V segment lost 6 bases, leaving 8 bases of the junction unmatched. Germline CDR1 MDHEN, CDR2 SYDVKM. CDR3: CASRPTGPFSNQPQHF. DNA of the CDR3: TGTGCCAGCAGACCGACAGGGCCCTTTAGCAATCAGCCCCAGCATTTT.

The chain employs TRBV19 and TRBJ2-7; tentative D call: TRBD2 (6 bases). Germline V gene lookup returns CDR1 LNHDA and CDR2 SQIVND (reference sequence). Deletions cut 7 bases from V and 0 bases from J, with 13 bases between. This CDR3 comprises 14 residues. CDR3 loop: CASTEGPGSYEQYF. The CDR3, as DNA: TGTGCCAGTACGGAGGGGCCGGGCTCCTACGAGCAGTACTTC.

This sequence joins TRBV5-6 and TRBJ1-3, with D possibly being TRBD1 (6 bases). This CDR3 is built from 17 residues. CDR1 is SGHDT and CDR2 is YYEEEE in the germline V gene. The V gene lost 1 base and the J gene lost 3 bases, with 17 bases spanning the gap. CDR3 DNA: TGTGCCAGCAGCTTGTTACGAACGGGGGGGCGTGGAAACACCATATATTTT. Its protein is CASSLLRTGGRGNTIYF.

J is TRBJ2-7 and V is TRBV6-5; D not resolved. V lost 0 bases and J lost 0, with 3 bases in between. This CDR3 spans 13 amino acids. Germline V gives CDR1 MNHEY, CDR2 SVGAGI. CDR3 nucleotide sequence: TGTGCCAGCAGTTACTCGGCCTCCTACGAGCAGTACTTC. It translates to CASSYSASYEQYF.

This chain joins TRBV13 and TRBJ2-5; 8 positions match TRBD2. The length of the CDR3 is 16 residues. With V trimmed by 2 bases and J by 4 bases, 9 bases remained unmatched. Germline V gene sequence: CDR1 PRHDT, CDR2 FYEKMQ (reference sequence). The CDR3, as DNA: TGTGCCAGCAGCTTACGAGGTAGCGGGGAGCGAGAGACCCAGTACTTC. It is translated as CASSLRGSGERETQYF.

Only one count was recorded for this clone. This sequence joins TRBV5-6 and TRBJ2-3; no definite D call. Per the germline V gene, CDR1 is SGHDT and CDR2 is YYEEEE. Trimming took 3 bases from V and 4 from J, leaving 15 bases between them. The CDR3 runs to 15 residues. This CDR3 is CASSSLKLLADTQYF. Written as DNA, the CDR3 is TGTGCCAGCAGCTCCCTAAAACTGCTAGCAGATACGCAGTATTTT.

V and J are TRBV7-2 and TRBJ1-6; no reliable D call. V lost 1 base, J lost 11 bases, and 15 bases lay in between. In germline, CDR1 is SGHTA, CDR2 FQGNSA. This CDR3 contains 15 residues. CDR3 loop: CASSLGEGYRAPLHF. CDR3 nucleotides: TGTGCCAGCAGCTTAGGGGAGGGATATAGGGCACCCCTCCACTTT.

DNA of the CDR3: TGTGCCTGGAGTGTGGTGGGCGCGAGCTCCTACAATGAGCAGTTCTTC. Translating gives CAWSVVGASSYNEQFF. This rearrangement joins TRBV30 to TRBJ2-1; D remains ambiguous. The CDR3 has 16 residues. The V gene's germline CDR1 is GTSNPN and CDR2 SVGIG (reference sequence). V shed 0 bases and J shed 0 bases, with 12 bases lying between them. Complete variable domain (other parts from reference TRBV30 and TRBJ2-1): SQTIHQWPATLVQPVGSPLSLECTVEGTSNPNLYWYRQAAGRGLQLLFYSVGIGQISSEVPQNLSASRPQDRQFILSSKKLLLSDSGFYLCAWSVVGASSYNEQFFGPGTRLTVL.

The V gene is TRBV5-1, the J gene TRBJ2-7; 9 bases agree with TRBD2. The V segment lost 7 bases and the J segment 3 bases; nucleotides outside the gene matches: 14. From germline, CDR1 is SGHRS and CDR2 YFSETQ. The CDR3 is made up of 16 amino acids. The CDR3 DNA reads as TGCGCCAGCTACAACCAACCGGGACTAGCAGGCTACGAGCAGTACTTC. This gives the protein CASYNQPGLAGYEQYF.

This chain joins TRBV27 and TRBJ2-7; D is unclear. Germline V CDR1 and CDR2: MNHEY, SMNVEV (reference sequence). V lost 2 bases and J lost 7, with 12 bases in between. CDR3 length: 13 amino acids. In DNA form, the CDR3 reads TGTGCCAGCAGTTTAACGCGTTTCCGAGAGCAGTACTTC. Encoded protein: CASSLTRFREQYF.

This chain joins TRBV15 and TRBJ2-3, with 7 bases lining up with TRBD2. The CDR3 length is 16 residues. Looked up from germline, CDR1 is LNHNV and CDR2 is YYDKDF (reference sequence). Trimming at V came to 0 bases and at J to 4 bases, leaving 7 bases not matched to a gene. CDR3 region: CATSREKGEGADTQYF. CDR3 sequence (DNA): TGTGCCACCAGCAGAGAGAAAGGGGAGGGTGCAGATACGCAGTATTTT.

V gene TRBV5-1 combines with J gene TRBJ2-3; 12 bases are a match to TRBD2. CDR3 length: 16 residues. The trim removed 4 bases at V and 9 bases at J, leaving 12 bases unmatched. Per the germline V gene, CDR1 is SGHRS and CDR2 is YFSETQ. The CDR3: CASSPTTSGSTRTQYF. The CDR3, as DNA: TGCGCCAGCAGCCCGACGACTAGCGGGAGTACACGGACGCAGTATTTT.

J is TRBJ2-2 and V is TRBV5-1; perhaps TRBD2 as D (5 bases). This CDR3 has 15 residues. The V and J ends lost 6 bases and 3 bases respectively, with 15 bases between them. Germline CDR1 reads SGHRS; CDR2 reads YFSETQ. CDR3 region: CASTRTEAYTGELFF. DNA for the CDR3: TGCGCCAGCACCCGGACGGAGGCTTACACCGGGGAGCTGTTTTTT.

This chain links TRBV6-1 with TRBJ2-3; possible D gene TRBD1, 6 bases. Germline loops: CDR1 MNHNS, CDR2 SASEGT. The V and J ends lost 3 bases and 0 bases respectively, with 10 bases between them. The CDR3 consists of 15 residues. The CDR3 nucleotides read TGTGCCAGCAGTGACAGGGGACGAAGCACAGATACGCAGTATTTT. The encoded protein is CASSDRGRSTDTQYF.

CDR3 protein: CASSLGSNYGYTF. The CDR3 bases are TGTGCCAGCAGTTTGGGCAGTAACTATGGCTACACCTTC. The chain joins TRBV28 to TRBJ1-2; D not certain. CDR3 length: 13 amino acids. The germline gives CDR1 MDHEN, CDR2 SYDVKM. V gave up 3 bases and J gave up 1 base, with 6 bases separating them.

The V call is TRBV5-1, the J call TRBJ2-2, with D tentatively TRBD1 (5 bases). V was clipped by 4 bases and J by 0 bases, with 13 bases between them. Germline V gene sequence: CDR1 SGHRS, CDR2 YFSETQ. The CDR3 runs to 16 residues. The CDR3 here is CASSRTIPSNTGELFF. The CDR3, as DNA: TGCGCCAGCAGCCGGACAATTCCCTCGAACACCGGGGAGCTGTTTTTT.

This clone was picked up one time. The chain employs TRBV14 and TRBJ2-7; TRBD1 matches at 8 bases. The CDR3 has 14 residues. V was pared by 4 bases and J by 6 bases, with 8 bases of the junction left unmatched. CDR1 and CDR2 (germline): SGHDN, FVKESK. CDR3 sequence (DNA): TGTGCCAGCAGCCCAGTGACAGGGGTTGGCGAGCAGTACTTC. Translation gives CASSPVTGVGEQYF.

CDR3 loop: CASSGQDPYEQYF. Here the CDR3 DNA reads TGTGCCAGTAGTGGACAGGATCCCTACGAGCAGTACTTC. This chain joins TRBV19 and TRBJ2-7; the match to TRBD1 covers 7 bases. Trimming cost V 5 bases and J 2 bases; bases outside gene matches: 3. Germline V CDR1 and CDR2: LNHDA, SQIVND (reference sequence). CDR3 length: 13 amino acids.

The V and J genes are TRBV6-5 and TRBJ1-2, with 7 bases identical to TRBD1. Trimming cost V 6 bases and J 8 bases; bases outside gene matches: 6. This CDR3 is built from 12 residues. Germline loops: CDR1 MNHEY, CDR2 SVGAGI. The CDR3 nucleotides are TGTGCCAGCAGGAAGGGGGCCAGGGGCTACACCTTC. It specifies CASRKGARGYTF.

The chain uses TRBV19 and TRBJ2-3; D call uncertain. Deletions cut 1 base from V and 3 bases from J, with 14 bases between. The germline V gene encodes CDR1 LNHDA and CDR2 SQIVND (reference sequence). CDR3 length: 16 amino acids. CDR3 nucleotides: TGTGCCAGTAGTATAGCGCCGCAGACTCCTACAGATACGCAGTATTTT. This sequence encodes CASSIAPQTPTDTQYF.